The clone carrying this TCR beta chain has a handful of counts. The antigen remains unidentified. This sample is drawn from a study of cytomegalovirus exposure and HLA in healthy donors. Across the study: Among the 400 or so donors who were genotyped, 81% fell in the genetic ancestry cluster that is associated with self-reported Caucasian donors. Whole-study results and caveats: Most of the CMV-associated TCR beta chains (in a later analysis) appeared to be HLA-restricted. Earlier analysis found most TCR beta V segments productive about 87% or about 30% of the time. Whilst most TCR sequences proved rare, a subset of public TCRs occurred across many donors.

The PCR had 60 Vbeta and 13 Jbeta primers. The table came from immunoSEQ multiplex PCR; TCRdb's copy has only in-frame clones and leaves some out. The sample holds about 150,000 clones, 74% seen once. Deletions cut 0 bases from V and 6 bases from J, with 14 bases between. The length of the CDR3 is 16 residues. CDR1 and CDR2 (germline): LGHNA, YNFKEQ. V usage is TRBV4-2 and J usage is TRBJ1-4, with unresolved D. This sequence originates from a man between 18 and 29 years old in good health and CMV-seropositive. The source material was PBMCs. The CDR3 DNA is TGTGCCAGCAGCCAAGAGAGTCACGGGAGGGATGAAAAACTGTTTTTT. This translates into CASSQESHGRDEKLFF.